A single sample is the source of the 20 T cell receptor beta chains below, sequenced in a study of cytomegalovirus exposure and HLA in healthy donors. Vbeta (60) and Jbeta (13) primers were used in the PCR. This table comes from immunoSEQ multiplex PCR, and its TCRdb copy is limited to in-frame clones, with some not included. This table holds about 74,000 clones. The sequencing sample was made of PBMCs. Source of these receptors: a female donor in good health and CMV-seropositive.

This CDR3 is CASSLWGGQGSNQPQHF. The CDR3, as DNA: TGTGCCAGCAGCCTTTGGGGGGGACAGGGCAGCAATCAGCCCCAGCATTTT. V usage is TRBV28 and J usage is TRBJ1-5, with 9 bases aligning to TRBD1. The trim removed 6 bases at V and 1 base at J, leaving 10 bases unmatched. Germline V gives CDR1 MDHEN, CDR2 SYDVKM. This CDR3 has 17 amino acids.

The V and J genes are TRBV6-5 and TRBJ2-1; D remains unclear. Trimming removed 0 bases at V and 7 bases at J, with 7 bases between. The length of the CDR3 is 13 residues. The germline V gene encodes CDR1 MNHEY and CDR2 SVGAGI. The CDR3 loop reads CASSYSIRNEQFF. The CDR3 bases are TGTGCCAGCAGTTACTCGATCAGGAATGAGCAGTTCTTC.

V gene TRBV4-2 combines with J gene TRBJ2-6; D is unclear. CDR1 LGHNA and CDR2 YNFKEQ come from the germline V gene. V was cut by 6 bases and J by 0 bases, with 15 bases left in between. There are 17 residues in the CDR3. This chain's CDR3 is CASSSLLDFSGANVLTF. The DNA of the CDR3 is TGTGCCAGCAGTAGTCTACTCGATTTCTCTGGGGCCAACGTCCTGACTTTC.

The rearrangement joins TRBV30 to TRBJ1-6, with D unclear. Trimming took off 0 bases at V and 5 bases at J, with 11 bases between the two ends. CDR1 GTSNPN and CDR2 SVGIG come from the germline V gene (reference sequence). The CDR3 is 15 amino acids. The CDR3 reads CAWSVPHYNNSPLHF. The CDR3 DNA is TGTGCCTGGAGTGTACCCCACTACAATAATTCACCCCTCCACTTT.

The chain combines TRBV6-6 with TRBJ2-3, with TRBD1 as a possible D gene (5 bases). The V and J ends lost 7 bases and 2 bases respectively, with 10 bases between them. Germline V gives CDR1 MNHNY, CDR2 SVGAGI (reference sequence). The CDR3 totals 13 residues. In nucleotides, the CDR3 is TGTGCCAGCATCGACAGAATCACAGATACGCAGTATTTT. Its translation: CASIDRITDTQYF.

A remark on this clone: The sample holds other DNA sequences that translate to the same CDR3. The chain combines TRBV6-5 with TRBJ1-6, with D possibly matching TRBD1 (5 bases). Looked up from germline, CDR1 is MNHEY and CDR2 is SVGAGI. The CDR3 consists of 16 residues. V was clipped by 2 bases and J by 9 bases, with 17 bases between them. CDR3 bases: TGTGCCAGCAGTTACACCATGAGCTCCGGGGGTTCACCCCTCCACTTT. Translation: CASSYTMSSGGSPLHF.

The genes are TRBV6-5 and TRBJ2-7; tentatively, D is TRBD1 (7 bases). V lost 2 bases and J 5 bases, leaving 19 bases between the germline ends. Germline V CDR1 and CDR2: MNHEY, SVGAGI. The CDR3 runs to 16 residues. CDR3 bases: TGTGCCAGCAGTTACAACAAAGGCAGGGGGGACCACGAGCAGTACTTC. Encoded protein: CASSYNKGRGDHEQYF.

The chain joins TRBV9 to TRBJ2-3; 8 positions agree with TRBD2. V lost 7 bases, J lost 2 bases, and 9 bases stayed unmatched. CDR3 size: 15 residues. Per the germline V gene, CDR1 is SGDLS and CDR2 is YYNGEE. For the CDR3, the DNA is TGTGCCAGCTCCTGGGGACTAGACTTCACAGATACGCAGTATTTT. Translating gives CASSWGLDFTDTQYF.

The DNA for the CDR3 is TGTGCCTGGGCTCATAGCGGGAGACTCGGTGAGCAGTTCTTC. This sequence encodes CAWAHSGRLGEQFF. The rearrangement joins TRBV30 to TRBJ2-1; the match to TRBD2 covers 9 bases. Germline V gene lookup returns CDR1 GTSNPN and CDR2 SVGIG (reference sequence). This CDR3 spans 14 amino acids. V was pared by 5 bases and J by 9 bases, with 11 bases of the junction left unmatched.

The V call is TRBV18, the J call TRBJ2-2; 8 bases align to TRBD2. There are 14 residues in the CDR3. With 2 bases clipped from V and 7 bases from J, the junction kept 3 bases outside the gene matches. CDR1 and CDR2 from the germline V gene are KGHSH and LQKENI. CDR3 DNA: TGTGCCAGCTCACCAGAGGGGACTAGCGGGGAGCTGTTTTTT. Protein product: CASSPEGTSGELFF. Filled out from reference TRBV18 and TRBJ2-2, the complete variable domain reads NAGVMQNPRHLVRRRGQEARLRCSPMKGHSHVYWYRQLPEEGLKFMVYLQKENIIDESGMPKERFSAEFPKEGPSILRIQQVVRGDSAAYFCASSPEGTSGELFFGEGSRLTVL.

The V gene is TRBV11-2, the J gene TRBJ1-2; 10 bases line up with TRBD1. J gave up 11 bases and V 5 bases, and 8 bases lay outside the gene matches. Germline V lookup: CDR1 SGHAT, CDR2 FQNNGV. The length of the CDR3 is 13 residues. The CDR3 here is CASSRDRGLGYTF. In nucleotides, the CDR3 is TGTGCCAGCAGCCGGGACAGGGGCCTCGGGTACACCTTC. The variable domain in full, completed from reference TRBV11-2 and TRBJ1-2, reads EAGVAQSPRYKIIEKRQSVAFWCNPISGHATLYWYQQILGQGPKLLIQFQNNGVVDDSQLPKDRFSAERLKGVDSTLKIQPAKLEDSAVYLCASSRDRGLGYTFGSGTRLTVV.

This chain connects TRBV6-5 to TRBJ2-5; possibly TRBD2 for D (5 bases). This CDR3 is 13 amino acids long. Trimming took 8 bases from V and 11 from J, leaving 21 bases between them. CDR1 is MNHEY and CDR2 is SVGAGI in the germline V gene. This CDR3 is CASGSQPGWEQYF. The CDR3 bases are TGTGCCAGCGGAAGCCAGCCTGGGTGGGAGCAGTACTTC.

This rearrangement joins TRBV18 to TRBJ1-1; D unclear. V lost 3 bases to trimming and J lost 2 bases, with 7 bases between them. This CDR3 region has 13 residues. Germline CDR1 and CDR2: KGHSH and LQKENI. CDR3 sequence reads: CASSPSVNTEAFF. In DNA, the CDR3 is TGTGCCAGCTCACCGTCAGTAAACACTGAAGCTTTCTTT. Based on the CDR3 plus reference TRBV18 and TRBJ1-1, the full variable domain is NAGVMQNPRHLVRRRGQEARLRCSPMKGHSHVYWYRQLPEEGLKFMVYLQKENIIDESGMPKERFSAEFPKEGPSILRIQQVVRGDSAAYFCASSPSVNTEAFFGQGTRLTVV.

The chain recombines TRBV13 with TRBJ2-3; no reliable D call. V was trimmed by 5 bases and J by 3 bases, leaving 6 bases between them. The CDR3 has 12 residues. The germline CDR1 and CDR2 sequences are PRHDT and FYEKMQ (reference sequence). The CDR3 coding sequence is TGTGCCAGCAGCCCCGGTACAGATACGCAGTATTTT. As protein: CASSPGTDTQYF.

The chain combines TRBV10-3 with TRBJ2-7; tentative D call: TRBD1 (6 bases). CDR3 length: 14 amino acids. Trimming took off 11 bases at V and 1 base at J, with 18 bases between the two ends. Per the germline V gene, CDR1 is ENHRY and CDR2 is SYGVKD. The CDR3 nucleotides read TGTGCCGTCTCCGACAGGTCGAAGTCCTACGAGCAGTACTTC. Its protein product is CAVSDRSKSYEQYF.

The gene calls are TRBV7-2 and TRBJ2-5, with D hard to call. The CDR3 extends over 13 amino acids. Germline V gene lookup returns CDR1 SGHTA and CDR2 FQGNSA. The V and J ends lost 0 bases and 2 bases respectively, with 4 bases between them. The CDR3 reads CASSLARQETQYF. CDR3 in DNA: TGTGCCAGCAGCTTAGCGCGGCAAGAGACCCAGTACTTC.

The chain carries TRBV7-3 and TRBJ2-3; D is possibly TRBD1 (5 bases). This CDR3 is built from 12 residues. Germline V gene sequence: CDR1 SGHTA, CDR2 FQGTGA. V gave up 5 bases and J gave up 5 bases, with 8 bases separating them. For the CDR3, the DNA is TGTGCCAGCAGCCTCCAGGGAGATACGCAGTATTTT. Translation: CASSLQGDTQYF.

The CDR3 here is CASSIVGTGVNEQFF. The CDR3 coding sequence is TGTGCCAGTAGTATAGTGGGGACAGGGGTCAATGAGCAGTTCTTC. This chain connects TRBV19 to TRBJ2-1; 10 bases are a match to TRBD1. Germline assignment: CDR1 LNHDA and CDR2 SQIVND (reference sequence). The length of the CDR3 is 15 residues. Trimming removed 1 base from V and 6 bases from J; junction bases left unmatched: 3.

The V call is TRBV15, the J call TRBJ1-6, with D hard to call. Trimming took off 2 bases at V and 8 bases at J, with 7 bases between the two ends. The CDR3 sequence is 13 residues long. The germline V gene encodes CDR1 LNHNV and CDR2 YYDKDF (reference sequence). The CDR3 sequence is CATSRNSYSPLHF. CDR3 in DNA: TGTGCCACCAGCAGAAACAGTTATTCACCCCTCCACTTT. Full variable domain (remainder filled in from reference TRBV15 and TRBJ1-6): DAMVIQNPRYQVTQFGKPVTLSCSQTLNHNVMYWYQQKSSQAPKLLFHYYDKDFNNEADTPDNFQSRRPNTSFCFLDIRSPGLGDTAMYLCATSRNSYSPLHFGNGTRLTVT.

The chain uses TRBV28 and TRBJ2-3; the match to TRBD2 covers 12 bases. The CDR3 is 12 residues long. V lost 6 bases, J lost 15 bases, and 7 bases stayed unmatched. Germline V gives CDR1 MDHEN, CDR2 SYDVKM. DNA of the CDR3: TGTGCCAGCAGCCCTGGACTAGCGGGATTCTATTTT. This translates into CASSPGLAGFYF.